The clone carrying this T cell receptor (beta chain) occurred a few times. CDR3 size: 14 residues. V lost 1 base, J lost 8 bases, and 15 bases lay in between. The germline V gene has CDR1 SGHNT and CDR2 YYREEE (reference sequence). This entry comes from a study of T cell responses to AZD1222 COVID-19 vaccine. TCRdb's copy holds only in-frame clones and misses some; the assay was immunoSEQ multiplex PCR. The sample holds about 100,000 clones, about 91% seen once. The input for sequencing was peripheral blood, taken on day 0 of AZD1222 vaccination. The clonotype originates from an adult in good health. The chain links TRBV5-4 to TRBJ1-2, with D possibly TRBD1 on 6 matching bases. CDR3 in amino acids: CASSLTGYYGGYTF. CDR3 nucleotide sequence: TGTGCCAGCAGCTTGACAGGGTATTACGGGGGCTACACCTTC.